The clone carrying this TCR beta chain has only one observation. Its target is unknown. Germline V gene sequence: CDR1 LNHDA, CDR2 SQIVND (reference sequence). The J segment lost 6 bases and the V segment lost 2 bases, leaving 12 bases of the junction unmatched. This CDR3 has 16 amino acids. This sample is part of a study of cytomegalovirus exposure and HLA in healthy donors. The protocol was immunoSEQ multiplex PCR, while the TCRdb copy is restricted to in-frame clones and leaves out a portion. The sample shows 220,000 or so clones, 75% to 90% of them seen only once. The study, taken as a whole, reports: Roughly 170 TCR beta chains were listed as cytomegalovirus-associated. Reportedly, cytomegalovirus status was diagnosed with high sensitivity and specificity. There were a few CMV-associated chains whose specificity for CMV antigens was confirmed in vitro.

This rearrangement joins TRBV19 to TRBJ2-7; 8 bases are shared with TRBD2. Material: PBMCs. This receptor was obtained from a woman aged 25-40 years in good health and CMV-seropositive. CDR3 bases: TGTGCCAGTAGTATATTCTCCGGGGGGGGAATTGGCGAGCAGTACTTC. Protein: CASSIFSGGGIGEQYF.